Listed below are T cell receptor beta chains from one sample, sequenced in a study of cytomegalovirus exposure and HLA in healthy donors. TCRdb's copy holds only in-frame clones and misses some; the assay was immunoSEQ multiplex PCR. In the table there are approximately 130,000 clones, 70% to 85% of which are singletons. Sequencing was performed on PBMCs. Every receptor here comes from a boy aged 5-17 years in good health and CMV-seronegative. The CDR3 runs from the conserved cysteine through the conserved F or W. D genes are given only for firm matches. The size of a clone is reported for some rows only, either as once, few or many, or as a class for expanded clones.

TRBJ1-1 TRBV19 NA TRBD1 TGTGCCAGTAGTAGGCGTGGCACGACAGGGGCTGAAGCTTTCTTT CASSRRGTTGAEAFF
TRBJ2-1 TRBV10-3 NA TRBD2 TGTGCCATCAGTGAGATGCAGGGACTACCTGAGCAGTTCTTC CAISEMQGLPEQFF
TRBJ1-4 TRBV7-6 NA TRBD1 TGTGCCAGCAGCTCCGGGACAGGGTTTCGAGGTGAAAAACTGTTTTTT CASSSGTGFRGEKLFF
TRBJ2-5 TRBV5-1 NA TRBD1 TGCGCCAGCAGCCGGGGAGGACAGGGAGGAGAGACCCAGTACTTC CASSRGGQGGETQYF
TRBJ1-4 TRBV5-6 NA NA TGTGCCAGCAGCCAGTACCACGGGAGGGGGGCTAATGAAAAACTGTTTTTT CASSQYHGRGANEKLFF
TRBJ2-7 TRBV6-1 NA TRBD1 TGTGCCAGCAGTGAAGGGGACAGGGGGTCCGAGCAGTACTTC CASSEGDRGSEQYF
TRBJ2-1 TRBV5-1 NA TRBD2 TGCGCCAGCAGCTTAGAAGGACTAGTGTACAATGAGCAGTTCTTC CASSLEGLVYNEQFF
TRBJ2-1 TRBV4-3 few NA TGCGCCAGCAGCCAACAGGGGTGGTACAATGAGCAGTTCTTC CASSQQGWYNEQFF
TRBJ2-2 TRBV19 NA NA TGTGCCAGTAGTATAGATTCCCGCACCGGGGAGCTGTTTTTT CASSIDSRTGELFF
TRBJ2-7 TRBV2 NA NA TGTGCCAGCAGTCGGGGGACAGGCGGGAGCTCCTACGAGCAGTACTTC CASSRGTGGSSYEQYF
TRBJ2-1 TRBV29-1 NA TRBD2 TGCAGCGTTGATGGAGGGCTAGCGGCCTACAATGAGCAGTTCTTC CSVDGGLAAYNEQFF
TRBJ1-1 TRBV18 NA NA TGTGCCAGCTCACCACCGGAGGGGTCGTGGAACACTGAAGCTTTCTTT CASSPPEGSWNTEAFF
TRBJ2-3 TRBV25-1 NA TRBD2 TGTGCCAGCAGAGAGACGGGAGGGCACACAGATACGCAGTATTTT CASRETGGHTDTQYF
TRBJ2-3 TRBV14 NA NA TGTGCCAGCAGCCAAGGCTCGCTCTACACAGATACGCAGTATTTT CASSQGSLYTDTQYF
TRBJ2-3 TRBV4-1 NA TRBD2 TGCGCCAGCAGCCACCCCGGGACTAGCGTCTCTAGCACAGATACGCAGTATTTT CASSHPGTSVSSTDTQYF
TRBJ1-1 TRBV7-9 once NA TGTGCCAGCAGCGTTGACAGGGAAGCTTTCTTT CASSVDREAFF
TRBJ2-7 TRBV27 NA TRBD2 TGTGCCAGCAGTTTAGTGGCTAGCGGGAACACCGAGCAGTACTTC CASSLVASGNTEQYF
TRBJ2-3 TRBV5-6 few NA TGTGCCAGCAGCTTGGAAAGGGAGTATACGCAGTATTTT CASSLEREYTQYF
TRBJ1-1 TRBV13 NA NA TGTGCCAGCAGCTTAGGCGAGGGCACTGAAGCTTTCTTT CASSLGEGTEAFF
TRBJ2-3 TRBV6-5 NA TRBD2 TGTGCCAGCGGCCCACTAGCGGAGAGCACAGATACGCAGTATTTT CASGPLAESTDTQYF
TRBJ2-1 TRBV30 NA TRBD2 TGTGCCTTTAGCGGGGGGTACAATGAGCAGTTCTTC CAFSGGYNEQFF
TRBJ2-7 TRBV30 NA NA TGTGCCTGGAGTTATTTTAGCGGTTACTCCTACGAGCAGTACTTC CAWSYFSGYSYEQYF
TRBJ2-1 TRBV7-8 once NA TGTGCCAGCAGCTTAGCGGGGGGAAACAATGAGCAGTTCTTC CASSLAGGNNEQFF
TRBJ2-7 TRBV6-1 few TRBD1 TGTGCCAGCAGCCTAGGGACAGTGCCCCCGGGGCAGTACTTC CASSLGTVPPGQYF
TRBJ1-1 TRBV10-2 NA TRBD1 TGCGCCAGCAGCGCTTTATCGACAGGGGGGTTCACTGAAGCTTTCTTT CASSALSTGGFTEAFF
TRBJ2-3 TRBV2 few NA TGTGCCAGCAGTGATCCACGGAAGGGCGGGATCGCAGATACGCAGTATTTT CASSDPRKGGIADTQYF
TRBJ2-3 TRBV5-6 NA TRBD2 TGTGCCAGCAGCTTACCGACTAGCGCCGCTAGCACAGATACGCAGTATTTT CASSLPTSAASTDTQYF
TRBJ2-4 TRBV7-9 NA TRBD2 TGTGCCAGCAGCTTAGCGGAGCGGGAGGTATTATTAGCCAAAAACATTCAGTACTTC CASSLAEREVLLAKNIQYF
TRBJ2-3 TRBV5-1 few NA TGCGCCAGCAGCTTGGCCGGGGGATCTAGCACAGATACGCAGTATTTT CASSLAGGSSTDTQYF
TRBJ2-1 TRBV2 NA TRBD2 TGTGCCAGCAACCTCGGGGGGGGATACAATGAGCAGTTCTTC CASNLGGGYNEQFF
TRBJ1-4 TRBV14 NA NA TGTGCCAGCAGCCAAGATCCTTTGGTGTTTCCCTATAATGAAAAACTGTTTTTT CASSQDPLVFPYNEKLFF
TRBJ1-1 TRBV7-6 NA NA TGTGCCAGCAGCCTCGAACAAGTGAACACTGAAGCTTTCTTT CASSLEQVNTEAFF
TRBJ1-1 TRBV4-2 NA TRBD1 TGTGCCAGCAGCCAAGGACAGGGGCCGAACACTGAAGCTTTCTTT CASSQGQGPNTEAFF
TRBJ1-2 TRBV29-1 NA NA TGCAGCGTCCAGGGGCAATTTAAGGTTCGCTACACCTTC CSVQGQFKVRYTF
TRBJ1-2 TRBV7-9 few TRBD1 TGTGCCAGCAGCTTAGCACTAGGGCGGACAGGGGCATTTGGTGGCTACACCTTC CASSLALGRTGAFGGYTF
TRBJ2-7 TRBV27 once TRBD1 TGTGCCAGCAGTGCGACAGGGAACGGGTACGAGCAGTACTTC CASSATGNGYEQYF